This TCR beta chain was profiled in a study of T cell changes during pregnancy in multiple sclerosis. As regards this clone: Other DNA sequences of this sample code for an identical CDR3.

Trimming removed 3 bases from V and 0 bases from J, with 6 bases in between. CDR1 is MNHEY and CDR2 is SMNVEV in the germline V gene (reference sequence). The CDR3 loop spans 14 amino acids. The assay was immunoSEQ multiplex PCR, and TCRdb's table has in-frame clones only and misses some. The sample yields around 71,000 clones, roughly 94% seen once. The source was peripheral blood, collected after pregnancy. The rearrangement uses TRBV27 and TRBJ1-5; a possible D gene is TRBD1 (5 bases). This TCR was recovered from a female donor with multiple sclerosis, enrolled in a pregnancy study. The chain's CDR3 is CASSLGGSNQPQHF. CDR3 coding DNA: TGTGCCAGCAGTTTGGGGGGTAGCAATCAGCCCCAGCATTTT.